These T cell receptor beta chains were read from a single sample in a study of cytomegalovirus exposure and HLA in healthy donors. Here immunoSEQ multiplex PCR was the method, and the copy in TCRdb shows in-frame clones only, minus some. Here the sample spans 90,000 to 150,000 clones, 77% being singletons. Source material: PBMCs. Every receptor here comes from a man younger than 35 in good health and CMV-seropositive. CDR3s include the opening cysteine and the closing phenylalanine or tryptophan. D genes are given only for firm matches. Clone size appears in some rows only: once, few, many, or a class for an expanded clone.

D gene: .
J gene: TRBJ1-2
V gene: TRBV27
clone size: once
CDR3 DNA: TGTGCCAGCAGTTTTGGGCAGTACTATGGCTACACCTTC
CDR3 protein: CASSFGQYYGYTF

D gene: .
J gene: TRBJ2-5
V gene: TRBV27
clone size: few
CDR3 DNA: TGTGCCAGCAGTTTTCTCGGGAAGGAGGAAGAGACCCAGTACTTC
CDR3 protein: CASSFLGKEEETQYF

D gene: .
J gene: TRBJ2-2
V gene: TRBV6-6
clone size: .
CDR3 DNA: TGTGCCAGCAGCACCGGGACATACACCGGGGAGCTGTTTTTT
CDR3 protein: CASSTGTYTGELFF

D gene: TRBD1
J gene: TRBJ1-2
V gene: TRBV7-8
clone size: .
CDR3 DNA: TGTGCCAGCAGCTTCCCCCGGGACGGGACAGGGGGCTACTATGGCTACACCTTC
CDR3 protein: CASSFPRDGTGGYYGYTF

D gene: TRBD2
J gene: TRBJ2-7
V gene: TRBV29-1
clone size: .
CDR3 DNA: TGCAGCGTTGTGGGGGAGTACGGGGGGATCTACGAGCAGTACTTC
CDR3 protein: CSVVGEYGGIYEQYF

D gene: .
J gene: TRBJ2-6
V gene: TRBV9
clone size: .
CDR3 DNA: TGTGCCAGCGGGCGGGACAGTCACTCTGGGGCCAACGTCCTGACTTTC
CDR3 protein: CASGRDSHSGANVLTF

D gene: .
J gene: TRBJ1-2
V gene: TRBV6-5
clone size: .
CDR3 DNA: TGTGCCAGCAGTTACTCGCCAGTACCTAACTATGGCTACACCTTC
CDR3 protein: CASSYSPVPNYGYTF

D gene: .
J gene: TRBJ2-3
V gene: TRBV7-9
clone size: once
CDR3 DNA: TGTGCCAGCAGCCCAAACGAGGAGACCACAGATACGCAGTATTTT
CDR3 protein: CASSPNEETTDTQYF

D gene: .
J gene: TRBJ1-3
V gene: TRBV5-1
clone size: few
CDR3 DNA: TGCGCCAGCAGCTTGGCCGGACAGGGAAACACCATATATTTT
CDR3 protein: CASSLAGQGNTIYF

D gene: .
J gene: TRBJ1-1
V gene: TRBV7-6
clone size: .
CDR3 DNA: TGTGCCAGCAGCCTTAGGGGCAGCGAAGCTTTCTTT
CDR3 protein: CASSLRGSEAFF

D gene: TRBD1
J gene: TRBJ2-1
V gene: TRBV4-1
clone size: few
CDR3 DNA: TGCGCCAGCAGCCAAGTGCAGGGACAGGGACACAACAATGAGCAGTTCTTC
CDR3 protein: CASSQVQGQGHNNEQFF

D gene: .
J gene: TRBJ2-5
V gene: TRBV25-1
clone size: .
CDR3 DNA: TGTGCCAGCAGTGAATATCCGGTCCAAGAGACCCAGTACTTC
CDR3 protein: CASSEYPVQETQYF

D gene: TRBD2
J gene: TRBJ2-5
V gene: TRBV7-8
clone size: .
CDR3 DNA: TGTGCCAGCAGCCACGGACTAGCAGAAGAGACCCAGTACTTC
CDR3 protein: CASSHGLAEETQYF

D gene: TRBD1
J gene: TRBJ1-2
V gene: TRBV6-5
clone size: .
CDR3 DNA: TGTGCCAGCAACCCGACAGGGTCCGCTAACTATGGCTACACCTTC
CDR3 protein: CASNPTGSANYGYTF

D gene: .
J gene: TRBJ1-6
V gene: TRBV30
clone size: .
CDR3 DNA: TGTGCCTGGAGTAGGGGTCAGATTAATAATTCACCCCTCCACTTT
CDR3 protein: CAWSRGQINNSPLHF

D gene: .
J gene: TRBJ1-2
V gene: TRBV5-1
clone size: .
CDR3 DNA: TGCGCCAGCAGCGCGGACAATAACTATGGCTACACCTTC
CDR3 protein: CASSADNNYGYTF

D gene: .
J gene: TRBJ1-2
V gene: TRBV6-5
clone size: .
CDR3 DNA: TGTGCCAGCAGTTACGCCGGGGGGGGGTACTATGGCTACACCTTC
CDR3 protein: CASSYAGGGYYGYTF

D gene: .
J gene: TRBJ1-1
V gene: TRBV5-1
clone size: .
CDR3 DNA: TGCGCCAGCAGCTTGGCCGCGGGGGGCACTGAAGCTTTCTTT
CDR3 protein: CASSLAAGGTEAFF

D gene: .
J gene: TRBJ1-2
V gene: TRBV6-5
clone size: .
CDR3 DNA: TGTGCCAGCAGTTACGTGTCAGATTACAGTAACTATGGCTACACCTTC
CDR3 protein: CASSYVSDYSNYGYTF

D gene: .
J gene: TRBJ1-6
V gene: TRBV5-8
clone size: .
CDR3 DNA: TGTGCCAGCGGTGAGACTCAGTATTCACCCCTCCACTTT
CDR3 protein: CASGETQYSPLHF

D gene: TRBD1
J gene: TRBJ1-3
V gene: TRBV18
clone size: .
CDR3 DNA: TGTGCCAGCTCACAAGGGACAGGGCCTGGAAACACCATATATTTT
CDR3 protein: CASSQGTGPGNTIYF

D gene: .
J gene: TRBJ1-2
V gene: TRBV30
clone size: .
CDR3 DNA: TGTGCCTGGAGTGCGACGGGTGGCTATGGCTACACCTTC
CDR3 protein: CAWSATGGYGYTF

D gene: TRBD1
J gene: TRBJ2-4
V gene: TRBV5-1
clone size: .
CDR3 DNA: TGCGCCAGCAGCCTCTCCGGGACAGGGACGACCAGTCAGTACTTC
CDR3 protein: CASSLSGTGTTSQYF

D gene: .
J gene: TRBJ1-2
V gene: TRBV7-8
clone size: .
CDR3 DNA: TGTGCCAGCAGCTTAGATGAGGGGGATTATGGCTACACCTTC
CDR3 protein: CASSLDEGDYGYTF

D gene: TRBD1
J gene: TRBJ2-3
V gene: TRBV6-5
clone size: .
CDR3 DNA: TGTGCCAGCAGTTATGGGGACAGTTACACAGATACGCAGTATTTT
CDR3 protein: CASSYGDSYTDTQYF

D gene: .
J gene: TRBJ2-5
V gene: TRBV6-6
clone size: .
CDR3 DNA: TGTGCCAGCAGTCACAACAGGGCTCAAGAGACCCAGTACTTC
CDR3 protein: CASSHNRAQETQYF

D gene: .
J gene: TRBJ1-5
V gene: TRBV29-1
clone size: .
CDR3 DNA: TGCAGCGTAGAACCAGGGGGCAATCAGCCCCAGCATTTT
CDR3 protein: CSVEPGGNQPQHF

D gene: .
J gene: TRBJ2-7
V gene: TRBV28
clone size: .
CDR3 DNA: TGTGCCAGCAGCTCCGACAGGACAGTGTCCTACGAGCAGTACTTC
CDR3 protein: CASSSDRTVSYEQYF

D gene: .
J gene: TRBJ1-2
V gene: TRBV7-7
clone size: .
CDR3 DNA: TGTGCTAGCAGCTTATCCAGGCTTTATGGCTACACCTTC
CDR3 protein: CASSLSRLYGYTF

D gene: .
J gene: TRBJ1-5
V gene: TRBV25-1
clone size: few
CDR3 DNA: TGTGCCAGCAGTGTTGAGGGCAATCAGCCCCAGCATTTT
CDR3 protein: CASSVEGNQPQHF

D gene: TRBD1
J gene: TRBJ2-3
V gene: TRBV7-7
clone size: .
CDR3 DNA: TGTGCTAGCAGCCCTCCCCAAGGACAGGGGTATACAGATACGCAGTATTTT
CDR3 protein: CASSPPQGQGYTDTQYF

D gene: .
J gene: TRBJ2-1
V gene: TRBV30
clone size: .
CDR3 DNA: TGTGCCTCCCCCTGGGGCAACAATGAGCAGTTCTTC
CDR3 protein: CASPWGNNEQFF

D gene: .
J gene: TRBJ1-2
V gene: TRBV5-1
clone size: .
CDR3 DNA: TGCGCCAGCAGCTTGGTGGACCCCCCAGGGGATGGCTACACCTTC
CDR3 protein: CASSLVDPPGDGYTF

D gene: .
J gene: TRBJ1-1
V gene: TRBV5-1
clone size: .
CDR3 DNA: TGCGCCAGCAGCTTGGAGGGCAGGGTCAAGGCTGAAGCTTTCTTT
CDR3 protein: CASSLEGRVKAEAFF

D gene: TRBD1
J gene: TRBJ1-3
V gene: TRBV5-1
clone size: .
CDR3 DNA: TGCGCCAACAGCTTGGATCAGGGGGCCTCTGGAAACACCATATATTTT
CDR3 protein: CANSLDQGASGNTIYF

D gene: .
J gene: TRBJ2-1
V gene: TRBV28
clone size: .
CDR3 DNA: TGTGCCAGCATCCCGGTGGGAGTCCCCAAATCCTACAATGAGCAGTTCTTC
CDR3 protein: CASIPVGVPKSYNEQFF

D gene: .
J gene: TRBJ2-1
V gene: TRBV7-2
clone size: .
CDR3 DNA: TGTGCCAGCAGCTTAGACCCCCCCCTAGAACGGTTCTTC
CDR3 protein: CASSLDPPLERFF